Presented here are 17 T cell receptor beta chains from one specimen sequenced in a study of cytomegalovirus exposure and HLA in healthy donors. It was with 60 Vbeta and 13 Jbeta primers that the PCR ran. Only in-frame clones appear in the TCRdb table, and some are missing; sequencing was by immunoSEQ multiplex PCR. In the table there are approximately 160,000 clones, 76% of which are singletons. The sample comprised PBMCs. These receptors all stem from a female donor in good health and CMV-seronegative.

The rearrangement joins TRBV27 to TRBJ2-2; maybe TRBD1 (6 bases). Trimming removed 2 bases at V and 0 bases at J, with 10 bases between. The CDR3 is 16 residues long. CDR1 and CDR2 from the germline V gene are MNHEY and SMNVEV (reference sequence). The CDR3 sequence: CASSLRTVTNTGELFF. The CDR3 region has the DNA TGTGCCAGCAGTTTACGGACAGTGACGAACACCGGGGAGCTGTTTTTT.

This chain uses TRBV10-2 with TRBJ1-5, with D possibly being TRBD1 (5 bases). V was shortened by 6 bases and J by 2 bases, with 11 bases between the two germline ends. Germline CDR1 WSHSY, CDR2 SAAADI. This CDR3 contains 14 residues. This CDR3 is CASRAGFGNQPQHF. The CDR3 DNA follows: TGCGCCAGCAGGGCAGGGTTCGGCAATCAGCCCCAGCATTTT.

This chain joins TRBV5-1 and TRBJ2-1; perhaps TRBD1 as D (6 bases). CDR3 length: 17 residues. The ends were cut back, 0 bases at V and 5 bases at J, with 18 bases in the middle. Germline CDR1 is SGHRS and CDR2 is YFSETQ. CDR3 sequence (DNA): TGCGCCAGCAGCTTGGAGGGGGTTCACTTTAGGCACAATGAGCAGTTCTTC. Translation gives CASSLEGVHFRHNEQFF.

In regard to this clone: Relative to the germline gene, one junction end is altered; a read error may explain this. The chain carries TRBV28 and TRBJ2-7, with 8 positions matching TRBD1. This CDR3 has 11 residues. Germline V gene lookup returns CDR1 MDHEN and CDR2 SYDVKM. Written as DNA, the CDR3 is TGTGCCAGCAGCCGTGGACAGGGCATAAACTTC. This encodes CASSRGQGINF.

The chain uses TRBV10-3 and TRBJ2-1, with D tentatively TRBD1 (6 bases). Germline lookup yields CDR1 ENHRY and CDR2 SYGVKD. Between the trimmed V and J ends, which lost 5 bases and 7 bases, there was a span of 15 bases. The length of the CDR3 is 14 residues. CDR3 DNA: TGTGCCATCAGTAGGACAGAGCTGGGGAATGAGCAGTTCTTC. Amino acid sequence: CAISRTELGNEQFF.

This chain connects TRBV6-5 to TRBJ1-4, with D possibly being TRBD1 (5 bases). Trimming cost V 5 bases and J 7 bases, with 14 bases left between them. The CDR3 extends over 14 amino acids. CDR1 is MNHEY, CDR2 SVGAGI, per germline. Written as DNA, the CDR3 is TGTGCCAGCAGTCTGCAGGCGGGGGGTGAAAAACTGTTTTTT. Amino acids: CASSLQAGGEKLFF.

The genes are TRBV2 and TRBJ2-1, with 7 bases lining up with TRBD1. V lost 1 base, J lost 8 bases, and 8 bases stayed unmatched. CDR1 and CDR2 (germline): SNHLY, FYNNEI. This CDR3 has 15 residues. CDR3 coding DNA: TGTGCCAGCAGTGAAGGACAGGGAGAAGGAGATGAGCAGTTCTTC. Amino acid sequence: CASSEGQGEGDEQFF.

This clone has more than one count but fewer than ten. The rearrangement uses TRBV6-1 and TRBJ1-3, with D uncertain. Trimming took off 1 base at V and 4 bases at J, with 8 bases between the two ends. The CDR3 has 14 amino acids. Germline V CDR1 and CDR2: MNHNS, SASEGT. The CDR3 loop reads CASSEGWLGNTIYF. The CDR3 region has the DNA TGTGCCAGCAGTGAAGGTTGGCTGGGAAACACCATATATTTT.

V and J are TRBV5-1 and TRBJ1-1; 9 nucleotides match TRBD1. V lost 4 bases and J lost 4; bases outside the gene matches: 8. The CDR3 extends over 15 amino acids. The germline V gene has CDR1 SGHRS and CDR2 YFSETQ. CDR3 region: CASSPLGQGGTEAFF. The CDR3 nucleotides are TGCGCCAGCAGCCCACTGGGACAGGGAGGCACTGAAGCTTTCTTT.

The J gene is TRBJ2-7, the V gene TRBV6-1; D not certain. V was cut by 0 bases and J by 2 bases, with 17 bases left in between. Germline V lookup: CDR1 MNHNS, CDR2 SASEGT. The CDR3 length is 17 residues. The chain's CDR3 is CASSEALTVALTYEQYF. In DNA, the CDR3 is TGTGCCAGCAGTGAAGCGCTCACGGTAGCCTTAACCTACGAGCAGTACTTC.

The chain couples TRBV14 to TRBJ2-7, with D possibly being TRBD2 (6 bases). V was pared by 0 bases and J by 3 bases, with 18 bases between. This CDR3 contains 17 residues. Germline V lookup: CDR1 SGHDN, CDR2 FVKESK. The CDR3 reads CASSQDLGIAVRYEQYF. The DNA of the CDR3 is TGTGCCAGCAGCCAAGACCTGGGAATAGCGGTACGCTACGAGCAGTACTTC.

In DNA form, the CDR3 reads TGTGCCAGCAGCTTAAGATCATTTTGGACAGGGGGCACTGAAGCTTTCTTT. This encodes CASSLRSFWTGGTEAFF. The chain joins TRBV5-4 to TRBJ1-1, with TRBD1 matching over 10 bases. Per the germline V gene, CDR1 is SGHNT and CDR2 is YYREEE (reference sequence). V gave up 2 bases and J gave up 4 bases; unmatched junction bases: 11. There are 17 residues in the CDR3.

Here the CDR3 reads CANSRGGRSQGEYF. The CDR3 nucleotides are TGTGCCAATTCCCGGGGCGGGAGATCGCAGGGAGAGTACTTC. The J gene is TRBJ2-7, the V gene TRBV7-3; TRBD2 agrees at 7 bases. The CDR3 is 14 amino acids. V was clipped by 10 bases and J by 11 bases; unmatched bases: 20. CDR1 is SGHTA and CDR2 is FQGTGA in the germline V gene.

The rearrangement links TRBV4-1 to TRBJ1-2, with a tentative D call TRBD1 (5 bases). This CDR3 contains 16 residues. Germline loops: CDR1 MGHRA, CDR2 YSYEKL. V lost 1 base and J 2 bases, leaving 14 bases between the germline ends. This CDR3 is CASSQVVGRGNYGYTF. As DNA, the CDR3 is TGCGCCAGCAGCCAAGTTGTGGGGAGGGGCAACTATGGCTACACCTTC.

The rearrangement links TRBV6-6 to TRBJ1-1; TRBD1 might be the D (5 bases). This CDR3 contains 13 residues. Trimming took off 6 bases at V and 9 bases at J, with 17 bases between the two ends. CDR1 and CDR2 from the germline V gene are MNHNY and SVGAGI (reference sequence). CDR3 sequence reads: CASRWGSSVQAFF. The CDR3 DNA follows: TGTGCCAGCAGATGGGGCTCTAGCGTTCAAGCTTTCTTT.

This chain links TRBV25-1 with TRBJ2-3; the D gene is possibly TRBD1 (5 bases). The germline gives CDR1 MGHDK, CDR2 SYGVNS. This CDR3 region has 15 residues. The germline V and J ends were trimmed by 5 bases and 6 bases, with 18 bases remaining between them. The CDR3 sequence: CASSPAPSGMDTQYF. CDR3 sequence (DNA): TGTGCCAGCAGTCCCGCGCCCTCAGGGATGGATACGCAGTATTTT. The full variable domain, in which reference TRBV25-1 and TRBJ2-3 provide the parts outside the CDR3, is EADIYQTPRYLVIGTGKKITLECSQTMGHDKMYWYQQDPGMELHLIHYSYGVNSTEKGDLSSESTVSRIRTEHFPLTLESARPSHTSQYLCASSPAPSGMDTQYFGPGTRLTVL.

The rearrangement uses TRBV6-1 and TRBJ1-2; 7 bases align to TRBD1. This CDR3 spans 15 amino acids. From germline, CDR1 is MNHNS and CDR2 SASEGT. V was pared by 8 bases and J by 0 bases, with 9 bases of the junction left unmatched. CDR3 residues: CASGPNRGSNYGYTF. The CDR3 DNA is TGTGCCAGCGGCCCTAACAGGGGTTCTAACTATGGCTACACCTTC.